These 13 T cell receptor beta chains originate from one sample sequenced in a study of cytomegalovirus exposure and HLA in healthy donors. The PCR had 60 Vbeta and 13 Jbeta primers. Data came from immunoSEQ multiplex PCR; TCRdb stores just in-frame clones and leaves some out. Found here are 150,000 to 200,000 clones, 80% to 85% of them singletons; the top ten hold around 4.3%. Input material: PBMCs. The receptor set was obtained from a man aged 45-60 years in good health and CMV-seropositive.

This chain connects TRBV5-1 to TRBJ2-3; D ambiguous. CDR1 is SGHRS, CDR2 YFSETQ, per germline. Trimming cost V 2 bases and J 4 bases, with 11 bases left between them. The CDR3 totals 14 residues. CDR3 sequence reads: CASSFGSRSDTQYF. CDR3 DNA sequence: TGCGCCAGCAGCTTCGGTAGTCGGTCAGATACGCAGTATTTT.

V and J are TRBV27 and TRBJ1-6, with D unresolved. There are 11 residues in the CDR3. The germline gives CDR1 MNHEY, CDR2 SMNVEV (reference sequence). The CDR3 bases are TGTGCGATCGAAGCCAATTCACCCCTCCACTTT. Translated: CAIEANSPLHF.

V is TRBV4-2 and J is TRBJ2-1; 7 bases line up with TRBD2. CDR1 and CDR2 (germline): LGHNA, YNFKEQ. The CDR3 loop spans 15 amino acids. Unmatched junction bases numbered 7, after V lost 0 bases and J lost 8 bases. The CDR3 DNA is TGTGCCAGCAGCCAAGATGGGGCGGGGGTTTATGAGCAGTTCTTC. Translation gives CASSQDGAGVYEQFF.

The chain combines TRBV2 with TRBJ2-5; 10 bases match TRBD1. The ends lost 6 bases at V and 5 bases at J; junction bases unmatched: 3. This CDR3 has 13 amino acids. Germline V gene data show CDR1 as SNHLY and CDR2 as FYNNEI. The CDR3 region is CASRGQGHETQYF. The CDR3 DNA is TGTGCCAGCAGGGGACAGGGGCACGAGACCCAGTACTTC.

This rearrangement joins TRBV19 to TRBJ1-2; D gene unclear. Per germline, CDR1 LNHDA and CDR2 SQIVND (reference sequence). CDR3 length: 14 amino acids. The V and J ends lost 10 bases and 8 bases respectively, with 23 bases between them. The CDR3 sequence is CATKDRRALGGYTF. CDR3 sequence (DNA): TGTGCCACTAAAGATAGGAGAGCTCTTGGCGGCTACACCTTC. Supplemented by reference TRBV19 and TRBJ1-2, the full variable domain reads DGGITQSPKYLFRKEGQNVTLSCEQNLNHDAMYWYRQDPGQGLRLIYYSQIVNDFQKGDIAEGYSVSREKKESFPLTVTSAQKNPTAFYLCATKDRRALGGYTFGSGTRLTVV.

The chain couples TRBV28 to TRBJ2-3, with a tentative D call TRBD2 (5 bases). Germline CDR1 and CDR2: MDHEN and SYDVKM. The CDR3 contains 18 residues. The germline V and J ends were trimmed by 5 bases and 1 base, with 22 bases remaining between them. The DNA of the CDR3 is TGTGCCAGCAGTAGCTCGAGGACTCGACCGCGAGGCACAGATACGCAGTATTTT. It yields the protein CASSSSRTRPRGTDTQYF.

This chain connects TRBV21-1 to TRBJ2-3; the table's D gene call, TRBD2, was not cross checked with the DNA. TRBV21-1 is assigned pseudogene status. The CDR3 spans 15 residues. This CDR3 is CASSKKMRGEDTQYF. CDR3 DNA sequence: TGTGCCAGCAGCAAAAAGATGCGAGGTGAAGATACGCAGTATTTT.

The chain has TRBV7-2 and TRBJ2-5; possibly TRBD2 for D (6 bases). Germline CDR1 reads SGHTA; CDR2 reads FQGNSA. The CDR3 sequence is 14 residues long. Between the trimmed V and J ends, which lost 5 bases and 3 bases, there was a span of 13 bases. Here the CDR3 DNA reads TGTGCCAGCAGCCCTCGACGGACTAAAGAGACCCAGTACTTC. Its translation is CASSPRRTKETQYF.

The chain links TRBV6-5 to TRBJ2-7; 10 nucleotides align to TRBD2. V lost 5 bases to trimming and J lost 2 bases; unmatched junction nucleotides: 6. The germline gives CDR1 MNHEY, CDR2 SVGAGI. CDR3 length: 15 residues. CDR3 in DNA: TGTGCCAGCAGTGGCCTAGGACTAGCGGCCTACGAGCAGTACTTC. Translation: CASSGLGLAAYEQYF.

A few counts support this clone. The V and J genes are TRBV7-8 and TRBJ2-1; 7 bases fit TRBD1. CDR3 size: 14 residues. Losses at the gene ends were 9 bases for V and 2 bases for J; bases not matched to a gene: 7. The germline V gene has CDR1 SGHVS and CDR2 FQNEAQ. The CDR3 reads CASRGQRAYNEQFF. CDR3 nucleotides: TGTGCCAGTAGGGGGCAAAGGGCCTACAATGAGCAGTTCTTC.

This clone was observed a few times. The chain is built from TRBV4-1 and TRBJ2-5; 11 positions agree with TRBD2. CDR1 and CDR2 (germline): MGHRA, YSYEKL. The V and J ends lost 1 base and 5 bases, in that order; junction bases with no gene match: 9. The length of the CDR3 is 17 residues. CDR3 residues: CASSQVKLAGGRETQYF. For the CDR3, the DNA is TGCGCCAGCAGCCAAGTAAAATTAGCGGGGGGGAGGGAGACCCAGTACTTC.

The count of this clone is one. J is TRBJ1-5 and V is TRBV1; the table's TRBD1 call for D was not verified on the DNA. TRBV1 is a recognized pseudogene. The CDR3 totals 16 residues. The CDR3 loop reads CTSSPAFRANHQPQHF. In DNA form, the CDR3 reads TGCACCAGCAGCCCCGCTTTCAGGGCCAATCACCAGCCCCAGCATTTT.

This chain connects TRBV7-9 to TRBJ1-2; D possibly corresponds to TRBD1 (6 bases). V gave up 4 bases and J gave up 4 bases, with 16 bases separating them. Germline lookup yields CDR1 SEHNR and CDR2 FQNEAQ (reference sequence). The CDR3 spans 15 residues. CDR3: CASSSGTHDPYGYTF. The CDR3 DNA sequence: TGTGCCAGCAGCTCCGGGACACATGATCCCTATGGCTACACCTTC.